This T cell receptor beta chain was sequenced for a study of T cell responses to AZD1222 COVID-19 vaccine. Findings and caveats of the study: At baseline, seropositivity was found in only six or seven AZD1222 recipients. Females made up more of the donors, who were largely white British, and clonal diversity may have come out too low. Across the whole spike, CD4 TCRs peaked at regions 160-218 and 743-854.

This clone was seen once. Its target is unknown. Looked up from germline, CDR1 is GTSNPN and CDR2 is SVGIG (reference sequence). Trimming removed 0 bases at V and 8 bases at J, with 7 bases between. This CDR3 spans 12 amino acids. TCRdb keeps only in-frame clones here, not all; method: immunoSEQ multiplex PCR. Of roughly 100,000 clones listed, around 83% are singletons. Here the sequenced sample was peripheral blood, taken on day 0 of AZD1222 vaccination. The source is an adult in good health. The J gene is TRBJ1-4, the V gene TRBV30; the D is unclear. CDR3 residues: CAWSVQGEKLFF. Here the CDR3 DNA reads TGTGCCTGGAGTGTACAAGGGGAAAAACTGTTTTTT.